Presented here are 29 T cell receptor beta chains from one specimen sequenced in a study of T cell responses to AZD1222 COVID-19 vaccine. Sequencing used immunoSEQ multiplex PCR; TCRdb keeps in-frame clones, though not all of them. The sample includes about 85,000 clones, approximately 89% of them seen just once. Sequencing was performed on peripheral blood, taken on day 0 of AZD1222 vaccination. The receptors stem from an adult in good health.

The J gene is TRBJ1-1, the V gene TRBV2; 7 bases match TRBD1. The CDR3 runs 17 residues. The V gene end was trimmed by 4 bases and the J gene end by 0 bases; junction bases not matched to a gene: 11. Germline V CDR1 and CDR2: SNHLY, FYNNEI. Written as DNA, the CDR3 is TGTGCCAGCAGTGCAATATCGGGACAGACTATGAACACTGAAGCTTTCTTT. As protein: CASSAISGQTMNTEAFF.

This chain joins TRBV19 and TRBJ1-6; D not resolved. Trimming shortened V by 3 bases and J by 5 bases, and 17 bases separated the two germline ends. Per germline, CDR1 LNHDA and CDR2 SQIVND (reference sequence). The CDR3 has 17 amino acids. The CDR3 is CASSINPGSHNNSPLHF. The CDR3 DNA is TGTGCCAGTAGTATCAACCCCGGGAGCCATAATAATTCACCCCTCCACTTT.

V and J are TRBV10-3 and TRBJ2-2; the D is unclear. Germline-derived CDR1 and CDR2 are ENHRY and SYGVKD. This CDR3 is 15 amino acids long. V was cut by 4 bases and J by 4 bases, with 13 bases left in between. CDR3 protein: CAISGEGIGTGELFF. Here the CDR3 DNA reads TGTGCCATCAGTGGGGAAGGGATCGGCACCGGGGAGCTGTTTTTT.

The chain recombines TRBV19 with TRBJ1-5; D may be TRBD1 (6 bases). Germline V gene data show CDR1 as LNHDA and CDR2 as SQIVND (reference sequence). V was pared by 4 bases and J by 1 base, with 11 bases between. The CDR3 runs to 15 residues. The CDR3 region is CASSSQGSSNQPQHF. The CDR3, as DNA: TGTGCCAGTAGTAGCCAGGGGTCGAGCAATCAGCCCCAGCATTTT.

V usage is TRBV27 and J usage is TRBJ2-3; TRBD2 matches 8 bases. The CDR3 runs to 15 residues. Germline V gene data show CDR1 as MNHEY and CDR2 as SMNVEV (reference sequence). V shed 7 bases and J 1 base; nucleotides not matched to a gene: 7. The CDR3 DNA follows: TGTGCCAGCACCTTGAGGCGGGAGGGCACAGATACGCAGTATTTT. Protein: CASTLRREGTDTQYF.

The chain combines TRBV19 with TRBJ2-7, with 7 bases lining up with TRBD1. Germline assignment: CDR1 LNHDA and CDR2 SQIVND (reference sequence). The CDR3 sequence is 16 residues long. After removal of 1 base from V and 2 bases from J, the junction contained 8 bases not matched to a gene. The CDR3 DNA follows: TGTGCCAGTAGTATAGGTTTGGGACAGAAGACCTACGAGCAGTACTTC. Its translation is CASSIGLGQKTYEQYF.

The chain is built from TRBV19 and TRBJ2-7, with a possible D match to TRBD1 (5 bases). The V gene lost 5 bases and the J gene lost 4 bases, with 18 bases spanning the gap. CDR1 and CDR2 (germline): LNHDA, SQIVND (reference sequence). The CDR3 runs 15 residues. This CDR3 is CASSETWGSAYEQYF. CDR3 nucleotide sequence: TGTGCCAGTAGTGAAACCTGGGGCAGCGCTTACGAGCAGTACTTC. The full variable domain, in which reference TRBV19 and TRBJ2-7 provide the parts outside the CDR3, is DGGITQSPKYLFRKEGQNVTLSCEQNLNHDAMYWYRQDPGQGLRLIYYSQIVNDFQKGDIAEGYSVSREKKESFPLTVTSAQKNPTAFYLCASSETWGSAYEQYFGPGTRLTVT.

V usage is TRBV10-3 and J usage is TRBJ1-5, with D tentatively TRBD1 (6 bases). V was clipped by 3 bases and J by 7 bases, with 16 bases between them. The CDR3 totals 15 residues. CDR1 is ENHRY, CDR2 SYGVKD, per germline. Written as DNA, the CDR3 is TGTGCCATCAGTGATTCCGGCAGGGGCATCCAGCCCCAGCATTTT. It is translated as CAISDSGRGIQPQHF.

This clone turned up a few times. The chain couples TRBV12-3 or TRBV12-4 to TRBJ2-3; D unresolved. The CDR3 is 13 amino acids. Trimming removed 6 bases from V and 3 bases from J, with 10 bases in between. The DNA for the CDR3 is TGTGCCAGCAGACCTTCCGGGACAGATACGCAGTATTTT. Amino acids: CASRPSGTDTQYF.

This chain links TRBV3-1 (or the pseudogene TRBV3-2) with TRBJ1-2; the D gene is possibly TRBD1 (5 bases). Per germline, CDR1 LGHDT and CDR2 YNNKEL (reference sequence). V gave up 4 bases and J gave up 4 bases, with 16 bases separating them. There are 15 residues in the CDR3. The CDR3 spells CASSPNTGLGYGYTF. CDR3 in DNA: TGTGCCAGCAGCCCGAATACAGGTCTCGGCTATGGCTACACCTTC.

The gene calls are TRBV25-1 and TRBJ1-1; 8 bases are a match to TRBD1. From germline, CDR1 is MGHDK and CDR2 SYGVNS. The length of the CDR3 is 12 residues. The V and J ends lost 5 bases and 11 bases, in that order; junction bases with no gene match: 7. Written as DNA, the CDR3 is TGTGCCAGCAGTACCGGGACAGGCCGCGCTTTCTTT. Its protein is CASSTGTGRAFF.

The chain is built from TRBV7-9 and TRBJ2-4; tentative D call: TRBD1 (5 bases). Germline V lookup: CDR1 SEHNR, CDR2 FQNEAQ (reference sequence). V lost 5 bases and J 5 bases, leaving 10 bases between the germline ends. The CDR3 runs 13 residues. This CDR3 reads CASSPPTENIQYF. The CDR3 DNA sequence: TGTGCCAGCAGCCCTCCGACAGAAAACATTCAGTACTTC.

This clone showed up just a few times. The rearrangement joins TRBV10-3 to TRBJ2-7; D is undetermined. The V end was cut by 0 bases, the J end by 1 base, with 7 bases between. The CDR3 spans 14 residues. Germline assignment: CDR1 ENHRY and CDR2 SYGVKD. This CDR3 reads CAISESWGSYEQYF. The CDR3 nucleotides read TGTGCCATCAGTGAGTCGTGGGGTTCCTACGAGCAGTACTTC.

The chain uses TRBV6-2 or TRBV6-3 and TRBJ1-5, with D perhaps TRBD1 (6 bases). The ends were cut back, 1 base at V and 3 bases at J, with 10 bases in the middle. This CDR3 region has 15 residues. CDR1 is MNHEY and CDR2 is SVGEGT in the germline V gene. CDR3 loop: CASSYWGQVNQPQHF. Written as DNA, the CDR3 is TGTGCCAGCAGTTACTGGGGACAAGTCAATCAGCCCCAGCATTTT.

The chain is built from TRBV7-9 and TRBJ1-1, with D possibly matching TRBD1 (6 bases). The germline gives CDR1 SEHNR, CDR2 FQNEAQ (reference sequence). V lost 3 bases and J 0 bases, leaving 11 bases between the germline ends. The CDR3 extends over 15 amino acids. The CDR3 sequence: CASSLYRDLNTEAFF. In DNA form, the CDR3 reads TGTGCCAGCAGCTTGTACAGGGACTTGAACACTGAAGCTTTCTTT.

The V call is TRBV29-1, the J call TRBJ1-1; the D is unclear. V was shortened by 5 bases and J by 3 bases, with 7 bases between the two germline ends. Germline V CDR1 and CDR2: SQVTM, ANQGSEA. The CDR3 covers 11 residues. The CDR3 region is CSVRPDTEAFF. In DNA, the CDR3 is TGCAGCGTTAGGCCCGACACTGAAGCTTTCTTT.

The chain has TRBV24-1 and TRBJ2-5; D might be TRBD1 (6 bases). Trimming shortened V by 4 bases and J by 5 bases, and 13 bases separated the two germline ends. The CDR3 runs to 14 residues. Germline-derived CDR1 and CDR2 are KGHDR and SFDVKD. Written as DNA, the CDR3 is TGTGCCACCAGTGACCCCAGGGGTTCGGAGACCCAGTACTTC. Its translation: CATSDPRGSETQYF.

The chain is built from TRBV6-5 and TRBJ2-7; perhaps D is TRBD1 or TRBD2 (5 bases each). CDR1 and CDR2 (germline): MNHEY, SVGAGI. V was shortened by 4 bases and J by 4 bases, with 5 bases between the two germline ends. There are 11 residues in the CDR3. CDR3 sequence: CASSWGYEQYF. For the CDR3, the DNA is TGTGCCAGCAGTTGGGGGTACGAGCAGTACTTC.

The gene calls are TRBV13 and TRBJ2-5; 8 bases are a match to TRBD2. Germline-derived CDR1 and CDR2 are PRHDT and FYEKMQ (reference sequence). After removal of 6 bases from V and 3 bases from J, the junction contained 9 bases not matched to a gene. The CDR3 has 15 residues. The chain's CDR3 is CASSTSGLGEETQYF. As DNA, the CDR3 is TGTGCCAGCAGTACCTCGGGACTAGGTGAAGAGACCCAGTACTTC.

The chain couples TRBV28 to TRBJ2-7; no firm D call. The CDR3 has 15 amino acids. CDR1 MDHEN and CDR2 SYDVKM come from the germline V gene. The V gene lost 1 base and the J gene lost 0 bases, with 10 bases spanning the gap. DNA of the CDR3: TGTGCCAGCAGTTTATCAGGTGGCAGCTCCTACGAGCAGTACTTC. Residues: CASSLSGGSSYEQYF.

This chain uses TRBV19 with TRBJ1-1; 7 bases match TRBD1. This CDR3 region has 14 residues. CDR1 is LNHDA, CDR2 SQIVND, per germline (reference sequence). V lost 5 bases to trimming and J lost 0 bases; unmatched junction nucleotides: 3. The CDR3 region is CASSQGDMNTEAFF. CDR3 bases: TGTGCCAGTAGTCAGGGGGATATGAACACTGAAGCTTTCTTT.

This clone turned up a few times. The chain combines TRBV19 with TRBJ2-2; 9 bases fit TRBD2. The trim removed 9 bases at V and 1 base at J, leaving 3 bases unmatched. This CDR3 spans 14 amino acids. Germline V lookup: CDR1 LNHDA, CDR2 SQIVND (reference sequence). CDR3 coding DNA: TGTGCCAGCTCGACTAGCGGGAACACCGGGGAGCTGTTTTTT. Protein sequence: CASSTSGNTGELFF. The whole variable domain, filled in from reference TRBV19 and TRBJ2-2, reads DGGITQSPKYLFRKEGQNVTLSCEQNLNHDAMYWYRQDPGQGLRLIYYSQIVNDFQKGDIAEGYSVSREKKESFPLTVTSAQKNPTAFYLCASSTSGNTGELFFGEGSRLTVL.

The chain recombines TRBV3-1 (or the pseudogene TRBV3-2) with TRBJ1-1, with 7 bases aligning to TRBD1. CDR1 is LGHDT, CDR2 YNNKEL, per germline (reference sequence). The CDR3 runs to 13 residues. The J segment lost 8 bases and the V segment lost 4 bases, leaving 7 bases of the junction unmatched. The CDR3 DNA reads as TGTGCCAGCAGCCGTTGGGACAGTCAGGAAGCTTTCTTT. Protein: CASSRWDSQEAFF.

The rearrangement links TRBV7-9 to TRBJ1-1; D not resolved. CDR3 length: 13 residues. Trimming took off 7 bases at V and 3 bases at J, with 12 bases between the two ends. Germline values: CDR1 SEHNR, CDR2 FQNEAQ (reference sequence). The CDR3 DNA reads TGTGCCAGCAATACAAGGAGGGACACTGAAGCTTTCTTT. Translation: CASNTRRDTEAFF.

V usage is TRBV2 and J usage is TRBJ2-7, with D hard to call. The CDR3 sequence is 15 residues long. V lost 3 bases and J 0 bases, leaving 12 bases between the germline ends. Germline assignment: CDR1 SNHLY and CDR2 FYNNEI. The CDR3 DNA follows: TGTGCCAGCAGTGAGGGAATTCTGGGCTCCTACGAGCAGTACTTC. Translated, it gives CASSEGILGSYEQYF.

This clone was found once. The chain links TRBV5-1 to TRBJ2-5, with D unclear. V lost 1 base and J 2 bases, leaving 9 bases between the germline ends. CDR3 length: 14 amino acids. Germline-derived CDR1 and CDR2 are SGHRS and YFSETQ. The CDR3 region is CASSLSSAQETQYF. CDR3 DNA sequence: TGCGCCAGCAGCTTGTCTTCTGCTCAAGAGACCCAGTACTTC.

This chain uses TRBV5-6 with TRBJ1-2; tentatively, D is TRBD1 (6 bases). The V and J ends lost 2 bases and 6 bases respectively, with 20 bases between them. The germline gives CDR1 SGHDT, CDR2 YYEEEE. The CDR3 totals 16 residues. The CDR3 sequence: CASSFEWLGGMDGYTF. In DNA, the CDR3 is TGTGCCAGCAGCTTTGAGTGGTTAGGGGGGATGGATGGCTACACCTTC.

This clone was detected only once. The V call is TRBV27, the J call TRBJ1-2, with 10 bases matching TRBD1. In germline, CDR1 is MNHEY, CDR2 SMNVEV (reference sequence). The V gene end was trimmed by 5 bases and the J gene end by 8 bases; junction bases not matched to a gene: 14. The CDR3 length is 16 residues. CDR3 in amino acids: CASSQADRGLSEGYTF. In nucleotides, the CDR3 is TGTGCCAGCAGTCAAGCCGACAGGGGGCTGTCGGAGGGCTACACCTTC.

The rearrangement uses TRBV6-5 and TRBJ2-7; maybe TRBD2 (5 bases). V was trimmed by 6 bases and J by 2 bases, leaving 14 bases between them. From germline, CDR1 is MNHEY and CDR2 SVGAGI. CDR3 length: 14 amino acids. CDR3 residues: CASRPSGDPYEQYF. Written as DNA, the CDR3 is TGTGCCAGCAGACCCTCCGGGGATCCCTACGAGCAGTACTTC.